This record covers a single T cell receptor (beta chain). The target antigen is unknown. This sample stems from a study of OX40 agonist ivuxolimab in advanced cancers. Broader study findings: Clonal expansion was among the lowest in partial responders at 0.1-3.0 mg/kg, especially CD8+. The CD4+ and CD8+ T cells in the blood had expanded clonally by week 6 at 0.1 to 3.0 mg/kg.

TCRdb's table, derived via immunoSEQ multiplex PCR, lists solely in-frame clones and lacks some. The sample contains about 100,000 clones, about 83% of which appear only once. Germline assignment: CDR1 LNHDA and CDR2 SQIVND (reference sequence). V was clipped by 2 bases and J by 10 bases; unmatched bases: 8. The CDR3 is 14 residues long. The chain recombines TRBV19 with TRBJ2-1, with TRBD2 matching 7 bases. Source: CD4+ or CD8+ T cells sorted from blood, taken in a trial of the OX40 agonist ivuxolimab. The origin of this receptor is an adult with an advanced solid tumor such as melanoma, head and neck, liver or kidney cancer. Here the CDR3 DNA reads TGTGCCAGTAGTATAAACCCCCGGGACTACGAGCAGTTCTTC. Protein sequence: CASSINPRDYEQFF.